Each of the 2 T cell receptor beta chains below was sequenced from the same sample in a study of blood T cell repertoires in COVID-19. Here immunoSEQ multiplex PCR was the method, and the copy in TCRdb shows in-frame clones only, minus some. The data contain 200,000 or so clones, about 87% of them seen just once; the ten biggest clones take up 2.5% to 3%. The sequencing input was PBMCs or T cells enriched from blood (not recorded which). The receptors derive from a woman aged 30 to 39 who had recovered from COVID-19.

This clone was seen only once. CDR3 nucleotides: TGTGCCAGCAGCCAGCGGGGGGGCCGAGGCACAGATACGCAGTATTTT. As protein: CASSQRGGRGTDTQYF. The chain couples TRBV4-2 to TRBJ2-3; 9 positions agree with TRBD2. The CDR3 spans 16 residues. CDR1 is LGHNA, CDR2 YNFKEQ, per germline. V gave up 3 bases and J gave up 1 base; unmatched junction bases: 5.

The rearrangement uses TRBV6-2 or TRBV6-3 and TRBJ1-2; 7 bases agree with TRBD1. Germline-derived CDR1 and CDR2 are MNHEY and SVGEGT. The CDR3 runs to 14 residues. After removal of 5 bases from V and 4 bases from J, the junction contained 7 bases not matched to a gene. The CDR3 coding sequence is TGTGCCAGCAGTAGCCGGACAGGCCCCTATGGCTACACCTTC. This codes for CASSSRTGPYGYTF.